These 17 T cell receptor beta chains were sequenced from one sample in a study of blood T cell repertoires in COVID-19. Sequenced by immunoSEQ multiplex PCR; TCRdb stores in-frame clones only, minus some. The sample has roughly 200,000 clones, approximately 80% seen once; the top ten hold less than 15%. Sequencing input: peripheral blood. The source is a man in his forties or fifties who had recovered from COVID-19.

This clone was counted only a few times. This chain links TRBV5-1 with TRBJ2-6, with D unclear. Germline loops: CDR1 SGHRS, CDR2 YFSETQ. Trimming pared 1 base from V and 2 bases from J, leaving 10 bases between. This CDR3 is 16 amino acids long. The CDR3 here is CASSLLGATGANVLTF. As DNA, the CDR3 is TGCGCCAGCAGCTTGTTAGGAGCTACTGGGGCCAACGTCCTGACTTTC.

This clone was seen ten or more times. The chain links TRBV4-1 to TRBJ1-2; 7 nucleotides agree with TRBD1. There are 18 residues in the CDR3. The junction had 15 bases not matched to a gene; V was cut back by 4 bases and J by 1 base. CDR1 and CDR2 from the germline V gene are MGHRA and YSYEKL. The CDR3 DNA is TGCGCCAGCAGCCCCACGTTGGATACAGGGGACTTTAACTATGGCTACACCTTC. Protein product: CASSPTLDTGDFNYGYTF.

This chain connects TRBV6-1 to TRBJ2-2; D unresolved. The CDR3 runs 14 residues. V dropped 3 bases and J dropped 3 bases, with 8 bases sitting between them. Germline V lookup: CDR1 MNHNS, CDR2 SASEGT. This CDR3 reads CASSEGSYTGELFF. The CDR3 DNA reads as TGTGCCAGCAGTGAGGGCAGCTACACCGGGGAGCTGTTTTTT.

The J gene is TRBJ2-5, the V gene TRBV5-1; 9 nucleotides line up with TRBD1. V shed 4 bases and J 7 bases; nucleotides not matched to a gene: 11. The germline CDR1 and CDR2 sequences are SGHRS and YFSETQ. The length of the CDR3 is 15 residues. The CDR3 reads CASSNRQGEGGTQYF. The CDR3 DNA reads as TGCGCCAGCAGCAATCGACAGGGGGAAGGAGGGACCCAGTACTTC.

The chain employs TRBV9 and TRBJ2-1, with TRBD2 identical over 9 bases. The V and J ends lost 2 bases and 10 bases, in that order; junction bases with no gene match: 10. This CDR3 has 15 residues. Germline lookup yields CDR1 SGDLS and CDR2 YYNGEE. The CDR3 nucleotides read TGTGCCAGCAGCGTGCTTTCCGGGACTAGCCCAGAGCAGTTCTTC. Protein: CASSVLSGTSPEQFF. The variable domain in full, completed from reference TRBV9 and TRBJ2-1, reads DSGVTQTPKHLITATGQRVTLRCSPRSGDLSVYWYQQSLDQGLQFLIQYYNGEERAKGNILERFSAQQFPDLHSELNLSSLELGDSALYFCASSVLSGTSPEQFFGPGTRLTVL.

The chain uses TRBV9 and TRBJ1-1, with 10 bases fitting TRBD1. The CDR3 spans 17 residues. V dropped 3 bases and J dropped 1; count of bases not matched to a gene: 9. Germline V CDR1 and CDR2: SGDLS, YYNGEE. CDR3 residues: CASSAAPGQGTNTEAFF. CDR3 coding DNA: TGTGCCAGCAGCGCCGCCCCGGGACAGGGGACGAACACTGAAGCTTTCTTT. The complete variable domain, with remaining parts taken from reference TRBV9 and TRBJ1-1, reads DSGVTQTPKHLITATGQRVTLRCSPRSGDLSVYWYQQSLDQGLQFLIQYYNGEERAKGNILERFSAQQFPDLHSELNLSSLELGDSALYFCASSAAPGQGTNTEAFFGQGTRLTVV.

The J gene is TRBJ2-7, the V gene TRBV10-3; weak D call: TRBD2 (6 bases). This CDR3 is 15 amino acids long. Germline assignment: CDR1 ENHRY and CDR2 SYGVKD. The V end lost 3 bases, the J end lost 1 base, and 13 bases lay between the germline ends. The CDR3 here is CAISDLARVSYEQYF. Here the CDR3 DNA reads TGTGCCATCAGTGACCTAGCGAGGGTTTCCTACGAGCAGTACTTC.

The chain combines TRBV19 with TRBJ2-7; weak D call: TRBD1 (6 bases). Germline CDR1 reads LNHDA; CDR2 reads SQIVND (reference sequence). V was cut by 5 bases and J by 2 bases, with 16 bases left in between. This CDR3 comprises 15 residues. The CDR3 DNA is TGTGCCAGTAGTCAAACCCGGGACAAAGCCTACGAGCAGTACTTC. Translation: CASSQTRDKAYEQYF.

J is TRBJ1-2 and V is TRBV9; D gene uncertain. CDR3 length equals 16 residues. With 0 bases removed from V and 5 bases from J, the gap between germline ends came to 17 bases. Germline V CDR1 and CDR2: SGDLS, YYNGEE. DNA for the CDR3: TGTGCCAGCAGCGTAGGAGTGGGAGAACCCCTTTATGGCTACACCTTC. It translates to CASSVGVGEPLYGYTF. The full variable domain, in which reference TRBV9 and TRBJ1-2 provide the parts outside the CDR3, is DSGVTQTPKHLITATGQRVTLRCSPRSGDLSVYWYQQSLDQGLQFLIQYYNGEERAKGNILERFSAQQFPDLHSELNLSSLELGDSALYFCASSVGVGEPLYGYTFGSGTRLTVV.

This clone showed up just a few times. The chain is built from TRBV7-8 and TRBJ2-1; a possible D gene is TRBD2 (7 bases). The germline CDR1 and CDR2 sequences are SGHVS and FQNEAQ. The CDR3 has 15 amino acids. V lost 5 bases to trimming and J lost 8 bases, with 19 bases between them. CDR3: CASSNRIGGGDEQFF. The CDR3 coding sequence is TGTGCCAGCAGCAATCGCATAGGGGGAGGGGATGAGCAGTTCTTC.

This clone was detected only once. The chain combines TRBV2 with TRBJ2-2; 9 nucleotides align to TRBD2. Germline trimming cut 4 bases from V and 4 bases from J; bases unmatched to any gene: 7. Germline CDR1 SNHLY, CDR2 FYNNEI. There are 16 residues in the CDR3. The CDR3 loop reads CASSAWTSDITGELFF. The CDR3 DNA reads TGTGCCAGCAGTGCCTGGACTAGCGACATCACCGGGGAGCTGTTTTTT.

The gene calls are TRBV7-8 and TRBJ2-7, with TRBD1 as a possible D gene (6 bases). Trimming took off 7 bases at V and 8 bases at J, with 24 bases between the two ends. The germline CDR1 and CDR2 sequences are SGHVS and FQNEAQ. This CDR3 spans 15 amino acids. Here the CDR3 DNA reads TGTGCCAGCACACAACCTGGGACACTGGCCCCCAAGCAGTACTTC. Protein: CASTQPGTLAPKQYF.

This chain joins TRBV7-2 and TRBJ1-6; D may be TRBD1 (6 bases). Germline values: CDR1 SGHTA, CDR2 FQGNSA. Deletions cut 5 bases from V and 5 bases from J, with 13 bases between. The CDR3 length is 15 residues. The CDR3 reads CASSPGQTNNSPLHF. The CDR3 DNA reads TGTGCCAGCAGCCCTGGACAGACGAATAATTCACCCCTCCACTTT.

This clone was detected only once. This chain connects TRBV4-3 to TRBJ2-3; 10 bases fit TRBD2. Germline CDR1 and CDR2: LGHNA and YSLEER. The CDR3 is made up of 12 amino acids. Unmatched junction bases numbered 2, after V lost 10 bases and J lost 4 bases. In DNA, the CDR3 is TGCGCCACCGGGACTAGCGCAGATACGCAGTATTTT. It translates to CATGTSADTQYF.

This rearrangement joins TRBV30 to TRBJ2-5, with TRBD1 as a possible D gene (6 bases). This CDR3 region has 12 residues. Germline CDR1 is GTSNPN and CDR2 is SVGIG (reference sequence). V was clipped by 4 bases and J by 5 bases, with 11 bases between them. The CDR3 loop reads CAWTGVGETQYF. The CDR3 bases are TGTGCCTGGACAGGGGTGGGGGAGACCCAGTACTTC.

The chain combines TRBV7-2 with TRBJ2-2, with 8 bases fitting TRBD2. J was trimmed by 3 bases and V by 5 bases; bases with no gene match: 5. CDR3 length equals 15 residues. Germline-derived CDR1 and CDR2 are SGHTA and FQGNSA. The CDR3: CASSPRTSYTGELFF. The CDR3 DNA is TGTGCCAGCAGCCCGCGGACTAGCTACACCGGGGAGCTGTTTTTT.

The rearrangement links TRBV6-2 or TRBV6-3 to TRBJ2-7; D unresolved. V was cut by 2 bases and J by 1 base, with 12 bases left in between. Germline CDR1 reads MNHEY; CDR2 reads SVGEGT. The CDR3 runs 15 residues. The CDR3 loop reads CASSYGARGSYEQYF. The DNA of the CDR3 is TGTGCCAGCAGTTACGGCGCGCGCGGTTCCTACGAGCAGTACTTC.